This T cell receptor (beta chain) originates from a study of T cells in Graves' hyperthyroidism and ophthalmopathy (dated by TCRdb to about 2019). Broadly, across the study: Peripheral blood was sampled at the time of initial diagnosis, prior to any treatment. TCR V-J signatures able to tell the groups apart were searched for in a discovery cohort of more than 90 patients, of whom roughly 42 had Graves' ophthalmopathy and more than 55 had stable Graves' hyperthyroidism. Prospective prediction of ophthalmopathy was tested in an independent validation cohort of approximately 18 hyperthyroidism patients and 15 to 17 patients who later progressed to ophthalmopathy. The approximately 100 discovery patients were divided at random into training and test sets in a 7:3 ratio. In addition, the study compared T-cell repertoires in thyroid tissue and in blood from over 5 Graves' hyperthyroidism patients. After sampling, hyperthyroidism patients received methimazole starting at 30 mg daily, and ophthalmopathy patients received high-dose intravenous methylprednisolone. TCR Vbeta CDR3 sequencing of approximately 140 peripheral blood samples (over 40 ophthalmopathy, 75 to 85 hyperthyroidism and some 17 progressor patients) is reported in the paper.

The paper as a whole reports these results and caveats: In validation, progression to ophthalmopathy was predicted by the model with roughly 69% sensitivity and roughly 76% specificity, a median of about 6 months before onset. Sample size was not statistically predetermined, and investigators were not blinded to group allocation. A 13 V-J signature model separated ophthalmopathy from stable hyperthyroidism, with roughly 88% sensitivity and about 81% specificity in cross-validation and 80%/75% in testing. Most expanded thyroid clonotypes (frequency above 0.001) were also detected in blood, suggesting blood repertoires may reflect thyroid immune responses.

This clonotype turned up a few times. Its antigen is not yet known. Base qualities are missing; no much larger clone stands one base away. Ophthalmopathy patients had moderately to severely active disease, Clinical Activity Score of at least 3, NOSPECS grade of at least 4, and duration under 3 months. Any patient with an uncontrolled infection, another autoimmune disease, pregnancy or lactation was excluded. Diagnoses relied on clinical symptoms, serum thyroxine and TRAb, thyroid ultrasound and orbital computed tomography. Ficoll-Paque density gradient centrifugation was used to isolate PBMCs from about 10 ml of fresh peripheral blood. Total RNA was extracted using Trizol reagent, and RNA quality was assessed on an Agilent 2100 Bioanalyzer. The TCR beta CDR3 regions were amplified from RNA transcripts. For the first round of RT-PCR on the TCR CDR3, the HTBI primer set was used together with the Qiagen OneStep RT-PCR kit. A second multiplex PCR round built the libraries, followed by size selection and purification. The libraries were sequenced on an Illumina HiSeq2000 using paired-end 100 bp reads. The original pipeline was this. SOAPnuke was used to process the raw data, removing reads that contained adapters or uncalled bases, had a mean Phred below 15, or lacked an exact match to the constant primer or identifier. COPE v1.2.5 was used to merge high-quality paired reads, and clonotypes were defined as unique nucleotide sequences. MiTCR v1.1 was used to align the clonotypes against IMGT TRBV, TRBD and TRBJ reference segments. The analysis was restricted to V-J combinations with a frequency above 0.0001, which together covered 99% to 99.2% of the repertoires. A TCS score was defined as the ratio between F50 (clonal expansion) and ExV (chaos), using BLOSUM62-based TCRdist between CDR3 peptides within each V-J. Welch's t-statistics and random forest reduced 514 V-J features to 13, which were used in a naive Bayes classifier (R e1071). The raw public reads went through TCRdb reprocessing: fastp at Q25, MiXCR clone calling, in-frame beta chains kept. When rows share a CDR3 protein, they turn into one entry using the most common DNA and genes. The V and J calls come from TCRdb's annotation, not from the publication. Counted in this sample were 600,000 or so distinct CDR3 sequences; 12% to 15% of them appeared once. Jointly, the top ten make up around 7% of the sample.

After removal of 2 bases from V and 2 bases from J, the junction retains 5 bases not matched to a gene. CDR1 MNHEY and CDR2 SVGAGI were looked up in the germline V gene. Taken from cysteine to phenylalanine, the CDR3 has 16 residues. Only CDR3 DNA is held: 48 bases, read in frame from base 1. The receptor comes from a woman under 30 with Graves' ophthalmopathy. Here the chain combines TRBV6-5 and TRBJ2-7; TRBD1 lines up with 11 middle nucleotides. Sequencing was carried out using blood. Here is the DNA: TGTGCCAGCAGTTACCGAGGACAGGGGGCACCCTACGAGCAGTACTTC. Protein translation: CASSYRGQGAPYEQYF.